This T cell receptor (beta chain) derives from a study of T cells after yellow fever vaccination. Overall study results and limits: Detected again after the booster were most primary-vaccination clones, at 95% to 96% CD4 and roughly 88% CD8.

The study made its TCR cDNA through 5'RACE template switching. That step introduced a universal primer site along with UMIs. TCRdb recomputed calls from the 5' RACE reads with MiXCR, one row per CDR3 protein. The top ten clones hold about 15% of a sample with some 350,000 distinct CDR3 sequences, about 6.2% of them seen once. There are a few counts of this clonotype. Its antigen is currently unknown. The V end was cut by 4 bases, the J end by 5 bases, with 9 bases between. Germline V gives CDR1 MNHEY, CDR2 SMNVEV (reference sequence). The CDR3 loop spans 13 amino acids. The chain links TRBV27 to TRBJ1-5; weak D call: TRBD1 (6 bases). Sequencing was performed on PBMCs, taken 5 days after the yellow fever booster vaccination. The origin of this receptor is a man aged 30-40 years who received the YFV17D yellow fever vaccine. The CDR3 spells CASSWNRDQPQHF. The CDR3, as DNA: TGTGCCAGCAGTTGGAACAGGGATCAGCCCCAGCATTTT.